The 29 T cell receptor beta chains given below trace back to one sample, sequenced in a study of OX40 agonist ivuxolimab in advanced cancers. TCRdb's copy holds only in-frame clones and misses some; the assay was immunoSEQ multiplex PCR. The table lists around 92,000 clones, about 80% of them singletons. The sample in question was CD4+ or CD8+ T cells sorted from blood, obtained in a trial of the OX40 agonist ivuxolimab. The receptors were gathered from an adult with an advanced solid tumor such as melanoma, head and neck, liver or kidney cancer.

The rearrangement uses TRBV27 and TRBJ2-7, with 9 bases aligning to TRBD1. Trimming cost V 3 bases and J 2 bases; bases outside gene matches: 2. The CDR3 loop spans 14 amino acids. Per the germline V gene, CDR1 is MNHEY and CDR2 is SMNVEV (reference sequence). CDR3 loop: CASSFRTGAYEQYF. The CDR3 coding sequence is TGTGCCAGCAGTTTCCGGACAGGGGCCTACGAGCAGTACTTC.

The gene calls are TRBV28 and TRBJ1-1; no firm D call. V lost 6 bases and J 1 base, leaving 9 bases between the germline ends. This CDR3 has 13 residues. Germline lookup yields CDR1 MDHEN and CDR2 SYDVKM. The CDR3 DNA sequence: TGTGCCAGCAGACCCTCCCCGAACACTGAAGCTTTCTTT. It is translated as CASRPSPNTEAFF.

As for this clone: Other DNA sequences within the sample encode an identical CDR3. The rearrangement joins TRBV7-2 to TRBJ1-6; D is ambiguous. The V end lost 1 base, the J end lost 4 bases, and 8 bases lay between the germline ends. Germline V gives CDR1 SGHTA, CDR2 FQGNSA. The CDR3 extends over 15 amino acids. The CDR3: CASSLVAGYNSPLHF. CDR3 nucleotide sequence: TGTGCCAGCAGCTTAGTGGCGGGATATAATTCACCCCTCCACTTT.

Only one count was recorded for this clone. The chain uses TRBV2 and TRBJ2-4, with D maybe TRBD1 (5 bases). The germline gives CDR1 SNHLY, CDR2 FYNNEI. The CDR3 consists of 17 residues. V was clipped by 8 bases and J by 0 bases, with 20 bases between them. CDR3 sequence reads: CASQANTGELAKNIQYF. The CDR3 DNA reads as TGTGCCAGCCAGGCCAATACAGGTGAACTAGCCAAAAACATTCAGTACTTC.

This clone has just a few counts. CDR3 amino acids: CASSRGQAANYGYTF. As DNA, the CDR3 is TGTGCCAGCAGCCGTGGACAGGCCGCTAACTATGGCTACACCTTC. The gene calls are TRBV7-2 and TRBJ1-2; 7 bases are shared with TRBD1. The germline V gene encodes CDR1 SGHTA and CDR2 FQGNSA. This CDR3 contains 15 residues. The J segment lost 0 bases and the V segment lost 5 bases, leaving 6 bases of the junction unmatched.

This clone was seen a single time. The CDR3 sequence is CASSQRTGPYEQYF. The DNA of the CDR3 is TGCGCCAGCAGCCAGCGGACAGGGCCCTACGAGCAGTACTTC. The chain joins TRBV4-3 to TRBJ2-7; the match to TRBD1 covers 8 bases. The V gene's germline CDR1 is LGHNA and CDR2 YSLEER. V shed 3 bases and J 2 bases; nucleotides not matched to a gene: 3. The CDR3 has 14 amino acids.

V is TRBV10-3 and J is TRBJ1-1; 8 bases agree with TRBD1. CDR1 is ENHRY and CDR2 is SYGVKD in the germline V gene. The CDR3 runs to 15 residues. V was clipped by 7 bases and J by 2 bases; unmatched bases: 9. CDR3 region: CAITPTGEENTEAFF. DNA for the CDR3: TGTGCCATCACCCCGACAGGGGAAGAAAACACTGAAGCTTTCTTT.

V is TRBV27 and J is TRBJ2-5; 11 positions agree with TRBD1. The CDR3 is 15 residues long. V shed 6 bases and J 5 bases; nucleotides not matched to a gene: 8. Germline V gene lookup returns CDR1 MNHEY and CDR2 SMNVEV (reference sequence). The CDR3 is CASRMRTGGGETQYF. The CDR3 region has the DNA TGTGCCAGCAGAATGAGGACAGGGGGCGGGGAGACCCAGTACTTC.

This chain links TRBV11-2 with TRBJ2-7; the match to TRBD1 covers 7 bases. The V and J ends lost 5 bases and 2 bases, in that order; junction bases with no gene match: 6. The CDR3 consists of 14 residues. The germline CDR1 and CDR2 sequences are SGHAT and FQNNGV. The CDR3 reads CASSTPGQPYEQYV. Written as DNA, the CDR3 is TGTGCCAGCAGCACCCCGGGACAGCCCTACGAGCAGTACGTC.

The V gene is TRBV30, the J gene TRBJ2-5; D could derive from TRBD1 or TRBD2 (6 bases each). Germline CDR1 GTSNPN, CDR2 SVGIG (reference sequence). The CDR3 runs 14 residues. V lost 7 bases to trimming and J lost 5 bases, with 20 bases between them. For the CDR3, the DNA is TGTGCCTCTGACAGGAGGGCGAGGAGGGAGACCCAGTACTTC. Amino acid sequence: CASDRRARRETQYF.

V gene TRBV7-2 combines with J gene TRBJ1-2; D is ambiguous. Trimming cost V 5 bases and J 7 bases, with 11 bases left between them. The CDR3 is 12 residues long. The germline CDR1 and CDR2 sequences are SGHTA and FQGNSA. The CDR3 loop reads CASSPAGAGYTF. CDR3 sequence (DNA): TGTGCCAGCAGCCCAGCGGGAGCTGGCTACACCTTC.

The chain is built from TRBV6-1 and TRBJ1-1; D not certain. Looked up from germline, CDR1 is MNHNS and CDR2 is SASEGT. The CDR3 contains 12 residues. Trimming cost V 6 bases and J 1 base, with 6 bases left between them. CDR3 region: CASSEKNTEAFF. CDR3 in DNA: TGTGCCAGCAGCGAAAAGAACACTGAAGCTTTCTTT.

This sequence joins TRBV7-7 and TRBJ2-5, with a weak D call TRBD2 (5 bases). CDR1 is SSHAT, CDR2 FNYEAQ, per germline (reference sequence). The CDR3 has 16 residues. Trimming shortened V by 5 bases and J by 5 bases, and 21 bases separated the two germline ends. The CDR3 DNA follows: TGTGCCAGCAGCACCTATTCAGGACTCATGGGGGAGACCCAGTACTTC. Its translation is CASSTYSGLMGETQYF.

The genes are TRBV9 and TRBJ1-6; maybe TRBD1 (6 bases). CDR3 size: 11 residues. From germline, CDR1 is SGDLS and CDR2 YYNGEE. V was shortened by 3 bases and J by 13 bases, with 8 bases between the two germline ends. CDR3 residues: CASSAQGPLHF. The CDR3 DNA reads as TGTGCCAGCAGCGCACAGGGTCCCCTCCACTTT.

The gene calls are TRBV2 and TRBJ2-5; TRBD1 matches at 8 bases. The CDR3 is 13 residues long. J gave up 1 base and V 8 bases, and 3 bases lay outside the gene matches. From germline, CDR1 is SNHLY and CDR2 FYNNEI. The chain's CDR3 is CASGGQGQETQYF. DNA of the CDR3: TGTGCCAGCGGAGGACAGGGCCAAGAGACCCAGTACTTC. The whole variable domain, remainder taken from reference TRBV2 and TRBJ2-5, is EPEVTQTPSHQVTQMGQEVILRCVPISNHLYFYWYRQILGQKVEFLVSFYNNEISEKSEIFDDQFSVERPDGSNFTLKIRSTKLEDSAMYFCASGGQGQETQYFGPGTRLLVL.

This clone occurred a few times. The rearrangement links TRBV18 to TRBJ2-2; the match to TRBD2 covers 13 bases. CDR1 and CDR2 (germline): KGHSH, LQKENI. V dropped 3 bases and J dropped 7; count of bases not matched to a gene: 8. This CDR3 comprises 17 residues. The chain's CDR3 is CASSPSGLAGAGGELFF. The CDR3 region has the DNA TGTGCCAGCTCACCGAGTGGACTAGCGGGGGCCGGCGGGGAGCTGTTTTTT.

The chain carries TRBV6-5 and TRBJ2-4; D call uncertain. CDR1 MNHEY and CDR2 SVGAGI come from the germline V gene. The CDR3 contains 13 residues. Deletions cut 8 bases from V and 9 bases from J, with 17 bases between. The CDR3, as DNA: TGTGCCAGCTCCGGGCCGACATGGGGCATTCAGTACTTC. Translation: CASSGPTWGIQYF.

The rearrangement joins TRBV28 to TRBJ1-2, with a tentative D call TRBD1 (5 bases). V lost 5 bases to trimming and J lost 4 bases, with 14 bases between them. The CDR3 is 14 residues long. The germline V gene encodes CDR1 MDHEN and CDR2 SYDVKM. CDR3 in amino acids: CASSVLQEVYGYTF. The CDR3 bases are TGTGCCAGCAGTGTATTACAGGAGGTCTATGGCTACACCTTC.

The chain uses TRBV10-2 and TRBJ1-2; no firm D call. From germline, CDR1 is WSHSY and CDR2 SAAADI. V was trimmed by 0 bases and J by 1 base, leaving 9 bases between them. This CDR3 has 15 amino acids. The CDR3 nucleotides read TGCGCCAGCAGTGAGTCCTCTACAGTTAACTATGGCTACACCTTC. Translation: CASSESSTVNYGYTF.

The V call is TRBV5-1, the J call TRBJ2-1; either TRBD1 or TRBD2 may supply D (5 bases each). Trimming took off 0 bases at V and 4 bases at J, with 11 bases between the two ends. Germline assignment: CDR1 SGHRS and CDR2 YFSETQ. The length of the CDR3 is 15 residues. The CDR3 DNA reads as TGCGCCAGCAGCTTGGGGGGGTCGCGGTACAATGAGCAGTTCTTC. This translates into CASSLGGSRYNEQFF.

CDR3 sequence (DNA): TGTGCCAGCAGTTCCGGTCTCGGTAATGAAAAACTGTTTTTT. It encodes CASSSGLGNEKLFF. This sequence joins TRBV28 and TRBJ1-4; D not resolved. This CDR3 is 14 amino acids long. From germline, CDR1 is MDHEN and CDR2 SYDVKM. V was shortened by 4 bases and J by 4 bases, with 10 bases between the two germline ends.

The gene calls are TRBV7-2 and TRBJ1-5; weak D call: TRBD1 (5 bases). Germline values: CDR1 SGHTA, CDR2 FQGNSA. This CDR3 has 14 residues. Between the trimmed V and J ends, which lost 2 bases and 3 bases, there was a span of 8 bases. CDR3 DNA: TGTGCCAGCAGCTTACAGGGCGACAATCAGCCCCAGCATTTT. Translation gives CASSLQGDNQPQHF.

This sequence joins TRBV11-2 and TRBJ2-5; D possibly corresponds to TRBD1 (5 bases). This CDR3 is 14 amino acids long. Germline V CDR1 and CDR2: SGHAT, FQNNGV. V was shortened by 0 bases and J by 9 bases, with 14 bases between the two germline ends. Here the CDR3 reads CASSLEQGRRSQYF. Here the CDR3 DNA reads TGTGCCAGCAGCTTAGAGCAGGGCCGCAGATCCCAGTACTTC.

To note about this clone: The same CDR3 also results from other DNA sequences found in this sample. V and J are TRBV2 and TRBJ2-1; 9 bases line up with TRBD2. The CDR3 totals 16 residues. V shed 1 base and J 4 bases; nucleotides not matched to a gene: 5. Germline V CDR1 and CDR2: SNHLY, FYNNEI. Written as DNA, the CDR3 is TGTGCCAGCAGTGAAGAAAGTAGCGGGGGATACAATGAGCAGTTCTTC. It translates to CASSEESSGGYNEQFF.

V and J are TRBV6-5 and TRBJ1-2, with 9 bases lining up with TRBD1. The CDR3 totals 15 residues. V lost 2 bases and J lost 3; bases outside the gene matches: 4. CDR1 and CDR2 from the germline V gene are MNHEY and SVGAGI. The CDR3 bases are TGTGCCAGCAGTTACCTTCGGACAGGGGACTATGGCTACACCTTC. Encoded protein: CASSYLRTGDYGYTF.

The chain carries TRBV5-3 and TRBJ1-1; 7 positions agree with TRBD1. TRBV5-3 belongs to the ORF category, with a function that is uncertain. CDR3 length equals 13 residues. With 5 bases clipped from V and 5 bases from J, the junction kept 6 bases outside the gene matches. The CDR3 sequence is CARRTGRRTEAFF. DNA of the CDR3: TGTGCCAGAAGGACAGGGAGAAGGACTGAAGCTTTCTTT.

There are a few counts of this clone. The V call is TRBV7-2, the J call TRBJ2-3; no clear D gene. V was cut by 5 bases and J by 1 base, with 7 bases left in between. CDR1 and CDR2 (germline): SGHTA, FQGNSA. This CDR3 has 13 amino acids. CDR3 amino acids: CASSRRGTDTQYF. CDR3 sequence (DNA): TGTGCCAGCAGCCGGCGCGGCACAGATACGCAGTATTTT.

This clone was seen once. The chain uses TRBV30 and TRBJ2-2, with D tentatively TRBD2 (6 bases). With 2 bases removed from V and 5 bases from J, the gap between germline ends came to 12 bases. The germline V gene has CDR1 GTSNPN and CDR2 SVGIG (reference sequence). The CDR3 covers 14 residues. The CDR3 reads CAWSLWTITGELFF. CDR3 sequence (DNA): TGTGCCTGGAGTTTGTGGACTATTACCGGGGAGCTGTTTTTT.

CDR3: CASSSSGESYNEQFF. CDR3 DNA sequence: TGTGCCAGCAGCTCGAGCGGGGAGTCCTACAATGAGCAGTTCTTC. V usage is TRBV27 and J usage is TRBJ2-1; 7 bases map to TRBD2. From germline, CDR1 is MNHEY and CDR2 SMNVEV (reference sequence). This CDR3 is 15 amino acids long. With 6 bases clipped from V and 1 base from J, the junction kept 6 bases outside the gene matches.